Presented here are 32 T cell receptor beta chains from one specimen sequenced in a study of cytomegalovirus exposure and HLA in healthy donors. PCR amplification relied on 60 Vbeta primers (plus 13 Jbeta primers). Only in-frame clones appear in the TCRdb table, and some are missing; sequencing was by immunoSEQ multiplex PCR. The table lists under 150,000 clones, roughly 72% of them singletons. The sequencing sample was made of PBMCs. All receptors come from a woman in her forties or fifties in good health and CMV-seronegative.

This clone was detected once. The chain combines TRBV5-1 with TRBJ1-2; no definite D call. The germline CDR1 and CDR2 sequences are SGHRS and YFSETQ. Trimming removed 4 bases at V and 6 bases at J, with 22 bases between. CDR3 length: 16 residues. CDR3 sequence reads: CASSPGAAAGWDGYTF. The CDR3 region has the DNA TGCGCCAGCAGCCCCGGAGCCGCCGCCGGGTGGGATGGCTACACCTTC. Based on the CDR3 plus reference TRBV5-1 and TRBJ1-2, the full variable domain is KAGVTQTPRYLIKTRGQQVTLSCSPISGHRSVSWYQQTPGQGLQFLFEYFSETQRNKGNFPGRFSGRQFSNSRSEMNVSTLELGDSALYLCASSPGAAAGWDGYTFGSGTRLTVV.

This clone has more than one count but fewer than ten. This sequence joins TRBV27 and TRBJ2-1, with 8 bases aligning to TRBD2. The CDR3 covers 17 residues. Per germline, CDR1 MNHEY and CDR2 SMNVEV (reference sequence). V lost 4 bases to trimming and J lost 7 bases; unmatched junction nucleotides: 15. In DNA form, the CDR3 reads TGTGCCAGCAGTTCACGACTAGCGCCCAATTCAGGGAATGAGCAGTTCTTC. It is translated as CASSSRLAPNSGNEQFF.

In DNA, the CDR3 is TGTGCCAGCAGCCCCGTCGGGGGAGCGAACACCGGGGAGCTGTTTTTT. Translated: CASSPVGGANTGELFF. V and J are TRBV5-4 and TRBJ2-2, with D maybe TRBD2 (6 bases). Between the trimmed V and J ends, which lost 4 bases and 0 bases, there was a span of 13 bases. This CDR3 is 16 amino acids long. CDR1 is SGHNT and CDR2 is YYREEE in the germline V gene (reference sequence).

The chain links TRBV5-1 to TRBJ2-3; D is unresolved. V was shortened by 3 bases and J by 0 bases, with 5 bases between the two germline ends. Germline-derived CDR1 and CDR2 are SGHRS and YFSETQ. The CDR3 covers 13 residues. The CDR3 region has the DNA TGCGCCAGCAGCTCCCAGAGCACAGATACGCAGTATTTT. Translation gives CASSSQSTDTQYF.

This chain links TRBV2 with TRBJ2-7; no clear D. Per germline, CDR1 SNHLY and CDR2 FYNNEI. The CDR3 has 13 amino acids. Trimming pared 4 bases from V and 2 bases from J, leaving 9 bases between. The CDR3: CASSGTQTYEQYF. In DNA form, the CDR3 reads TGTGCCAGCAGTGGCACCCAGACCTACGAGCAGTACTTC.

The rearrangement links TRBV5-4 to TRBJ2-2; TRBD2 aligns across 8 bases. Germline V gene data show CDR1 as SGHNT and CDR2 as YYREEE (reference sequence). The V and J ends lost 5 bases and 7 bases, in that order; junction bases with no gene match: 13. The CDR3 extends over 16 amino acids. CDR3 nucleotides: TGTGCCAGCAGACACAAAAGCGGGAGTCGGGTCGGGGAGCTGTTTTTT. Its translation: CASRHKSGSRVGELFF.

The gene calls are TRBV18 and TRBJ2-1; the D gene is possibly TRBD1 (5 bases). The CDR3 spans 15 residues. Germline V lookup: CDR1 KGHSH, CDR2 LQKENI. V lost 1 base and J lost 6, with 13 bases in between. CDR3: CASSPLIQGINEQFF. The CDR3 bases are TGTGCCAGCTCACCACTTATCCAGGGAATCAATGAGCAGTTCTTC.

The gene calls are TRBV6-5 and TRBJ1-1; the match to TRBD1 covers 9 bases. J lost 2 bases, V lost 6 bases, and 1 base had no gene match. Germline CDR1 reads MNHEY; CDR2 reads SVGAGI. The CDR3 has 13 amino acids. The CDR3 bases are TGTGCCAGCAGACAGGGGGCAAACACTGAAGCTTTCTTT. Amino acid sequence: CASRQGANTEAFF.

This chain connects TRBV2 to TRBJ2-7; D possibly corresponds to TRBD1 (5 bases). V gave up 8 bases and J gave up 2 bases, with 16 bases separating them. Germline V gives CDR1 SNHLY, CDR2 FYNNEI. This CDR3 is 14 amino acids long. CDR3 bases: TGTGCCAGCCTTTCACAGGTCGGTACCTACGAGCAGTACTTC. Translation gives CASLSQVGTYEQYF.

The DNA for the CDR3 is TGTGCCAGCAGTTCCCTAACAGGGCCCGGCGGGGAGCTGTTTTTT. It is translated as CASSSLTGPGGELFF. V is TRBV2 and J is TRBJ2-2, with a weak D call TRBD1 (6 bases). The CDR3 contains 15 residues. The germline V gene has CDR1 SNHLY and CDR2 FYNNEI. Trimming pared 5 bases from V and 7 bases from J, leaving 17 bases between.

CDR3 nucleotides: TGTGCCAGTAGGATGACCGGGACAGGGACTGGAAACACCATATATTTT. This gives the protein CASRMTGTGTGNTIYF. V usage is TRBV19 and J usage is TRBJ1-3; TRBD1 matches at 9 bases. V lost 6 bases, J lost 2 bases, and 8 bases stayed unmatched. The length of the CDR3 is 16 residues. The germline gives CDR1 LNHDA, CDR2 SQIVND (reference sequence).

This clone occurred a few times. This chain links TRBV7-9 with TRBJ2-7, with 7 nucleotides matching TRBD1. Germline V lookup: CDR1 SEHNR, CDR2 FQNEAQ (reference sequence). CDR3 length: 16 amino acids. The V gene end was trimmed by 5 bases and the J gene end by 0 bases; junction bases not matched to a gene: 10. As DNA, the CDR3 is TGTGCCAGCAGCACCCCGGACAGGCCAAGCTCCTACGAGCAGTACTTC. Amino acids: CASSTPDRPSSYEQYF.

The chain combines TRBV19 with TRBJ2-5; 12 nucleotides agree with TRBD1. Trimming took 1 base from V and 5 from J; bases not matched to a gene: 5. The CDR3 sequence is 16 residues long. Per the germline V gene, CDR1 is LNHDA and CDR2 is SQIVND (reference sequence). The CDR3 protein is CASSIVGQGAWETQYF. In DNA, the CDR3 is TGTGCCAGTAGTATAGTGGGACAGGGGGCTTGGGAGACCCAGTACTTC.

This chain links TRBV7-9 with TRBJ1-2, with 8 bases aligning to TRBD1. The CDR3 consists of 15 residues. The germline gives CDR1 SEHNR, CDR2 FQNEAQ (reference sequence). V lost 5 bases and J lost 8; bases outside the gene matches: 13. The CDR3 nucleotides read TGTGCCAGCAGCCCAACACTGGGACAGGCTGGAGGCTACACCTTC. It translates to CASSPTLGQAGGYTF.

This clone was found once. In this CDR3 the conserved last residue, phenylalanine or tryptophan, is missing, so a read error is likely. The DNA is left out, because the CDR3 cannot be placed on it with certainty; the CDR3 is given as TCRdb lists it. The rearrangement uses TRBV10-1 and TRBJ2-3; the table gives TRBD1 as D, unverified against the DNA. Germline CDR1 reads WNHNN; CDR2 reads SYGVQD (reference sequence). The CDR3 is 8 amino acids long, termini counted. CDR3 residues: CASRDSWV.

CDR3 DNA: TGTGCCAGCAGACAGGGGAGAAACACCATATATTTT. Translated, it gives CASRQGRNTIYF. The gene calls are TRBV28 and TRBJ1-3, with 7 nucleotides matching TRBD1. CDR1 is MDHEN, CDR2 SYDVKM, per germline. The CDR3 spans 12 residues. J was trimmed by 5 bases and V by 6 bases; bases with no gene match: 1.

The rearrangement links TRBV19 to TRBJ1-2, with 8 positions matching TRBD1. CDR1 LNHDA and CDR2 SQIVND come from the germline V gene (reference sequence). The CDR3 covers 16 residues. V lost 3 bases, J lost 5 bases, and 11 bases stayed unmatched. CDR3 in DNA: TGTGCCAGTAGTATCTGGGACAGGACCAGGAGATATGGCTACACCTTC. Its translation is CASSIWDRTRRYGYTF.

This clone was seen only once. The V gene is TRBV4-2, the J gene TRBJ1-5; D remains ambiguous. The CDR3 is made up of 17 amino acids. The V end lost 1 base, the J end lost 1 base, and 14 bases lay between the germline ends. Germline lookup yields CDR1 LGHNA and CDR2 YNFKEQ. CDR3 amino acids: CASSQVGGLGSNQPQHF. The CDR3, as DNA: TGTGCCAGCAGCCAAGTTGGAGGGTTGGGCAGCAATCAGCCCCAGCATTTT.

The chain joins TRBV6-5 to TRBJ2-6; 7 bases line up with TRBD1. The germline gives CDR1 MNHEY, CDR2 SVGAGI. The CDR3 has 16 residues. Losses at the gene ends were 2 bases for V and 5 bases for J; bases not matched to a gene: 6. CDR3 bases: TGTGCCAGCAGTTACCGAGGACAGGTCTGGGCCAACGTCCTGACTTTC. Translating gives CASSYRGQVWANVLTF.

The rearrangement links TRBV5-6 to TRBJ1-1, with D possibly being TRBD1 (6 bases). CDR1 is SGHDT, CDR2 YYEEEE, per germline. The ends were cut back, 4 bases at V and 4 bases at J, with 20 bases in the middle. The CDR3 has 16 amino acids. The CDR3 protein is CASSGTRLNWVTEAFF. The DNA for the CDR3 is TGTGCCAGCAGCGGGACACGACTCAATTGGGTCACTGAAGCTTTCTTT.

V gene TRBV5-4 combines with J gene TRBJ1-2, with D maybe TRBD1 (6 bases). The CDR3 spans 15 residues. Per the germline V gene, CDR1 is SGHNT and CDR2 is YYREEE (reference sequence). Trimming left V 0 bases short and J 4 bases short, with 13 bases between. CDR3 in DNA: TGTGCCAGCAGCTTGGCCACAGGGAGAACCTATGGCTACACCTTC. This gives the protein CASSLATGRTYGYTF. The full variable domain, rest sourced from reference TRBV5-4 and TRBJ1-2, is ETGVTQSPTHLIKTRGQQVTLRCSSQSGHNTVSWYQQALGQGPQFIFQYYREEENGRGNFPPRFSGLQFPNYSSELNVNALELDDSALYLCASSLATGRTYGYTFGSGTRLTVV.

The CDR3, as DNA: TGTGCCTGGAGTGTACTTAGTGCCAGGACAGCTGAAGCTTTCTTT. This sequence encodes CAWSVLSARTAEAFF. The chain is built from TRBV30 and TRBJ1-1, with a weak D call TRBD1 (6 bases). Looked up from germline, CDR1 is GTSNPN and CDR2 is SVGIG (reference sequence). V lost 0 bases, J lost 6 bases, and 17 bases lay in between. The length of the CDR3 is 15 residues.

V and J are TRBV7-6 and TRBJ2-7; a weak D match, TRBD2 (6 bases). Germline CDR1 reads SGHVS; CDR2 reads FNYEAQ. The CDR3 runs to 22 residues. Trimming removed 5 bases from V and 1 base from J, with 36 bases in between. Here the CDR3 reads CASSPPSREVAENPGGSYEQYF. CDR3 bases: TGTGCCAGCAGCCCACCGTCGAGAGAGGTAGCGGAGAATCCTGGCGGGTCCTACGAGCAGTACTTC. Filled out from reference TRBV7-6 and TRBJ2-7, the complete variable domain reads GAGVSQSPRYKVTKRGQDVALRCDPISGHVSLYWYRQALGQGPEFLTYFNYEAQQDKSGLPNDRFSAERPEGSISTLTIQRTEQRDSAMYRCASSPPSREVAENPGGSYEQYFGPGTRLTVT.

The chain couples TRBV6-6 to TRBJ2-7; TRBD2 agrees at 10 bases. V was clipped by 0 bases and J by 6 bases; unmatched bases: 5. CDR3 length: 15 residues. Germline V CDR1 and CDR2: MNHNY, SVGAGI (reference sequence). Written as DNA, the CDR3 is TGTGCCAGCAGTTACTCGGGTAGCGGGAGGTTCGAGCAGTACTTC. It specifies CASSYSGSGRFEQYF.

The chain carries TRBV18 and TRBJ2-2, with D hard to call. Germline loops: CDR1 KGHSH, CDR2 LQKENI. The CDR3 extends over 16 amino acids. Trimming removed 0 bases at V and 0 bases at J, with 8 bases between. The CDR3 sequence: CASSPPVRSNTGELFF. The CDR3 coding sequence is TGTGCCAGCTCACCACCGGTCAGGTCGAACACCGGGGAGCTGTTTTTT.

The chain joins TRBV6-5 to TRBJ2-7, with D perhaps matching TRBD2 (6 bases). This CDR3 spans 12 amino acids. CDR1 MNHEY and CDR2 SVGAGI come from the germline V gene. V lost 6 bases to trimming and J lost 7 bases, with 13 bases between them. The CDR3 loop reads CASSLPAGEQYF. The CDR3 DNA reads TGTGCCAGCAGCCTCCCGGCGGGAGAGCAGTACTTC.

V and J are TRBV28 and TRBJ2-7; TRBD1 matches at 9 bases. The V gene's germline CDR1 is MDHEN and CDR2 SYDVKM. Trimming at V came to 7 bases and at J to 1 base, leaving 8 bases not matched to a gene. This CDR3 has 15 residues. The DNA for the CDR3 is TGTGCCAGCACTCTCTTGACAGGGGGATCCTACGAGCAGTACTTC. This sequence encodes CASTLLTGGSYEQYF.

This clone was counted a single time. This sequence joins TRBV6-5 and TRBJ2-1; 7 bases align to TRBD2. V gave up 8 bases and J gave up 3 bases; unmatched junction bases: 1. Germline assignment: CDR1 MNHEY and CDR2 SVGAGI. The CDR3 sequence is 12 residues long. The CDR3 DNA follows: TGTGCCAGCGGGAGGGACTACAATGAGCAGTTCTTC. This translates into CASGRDYNEQFF.

The chain recombines TRBV5-1 with TRBJ1-5; D uncertain. The CDR3 runs 13 residues. Germline values: CDR1 SGHRS, CDR2 YFSETQ. With 0 bases removed from V and 5 bases from J, the gap between germline ends came to 6 bases. CDR3 nucleotides: TGCGCCAGCAGCTTGGCCCAGGATCAGCCCCAGCATTTT. As protein: CASSLAQDQPQHF.

The genes are TRBV11-2 and TRBJ2-1, with D possibly matching TRBD2 (5 bases). V was pared by 5 bases and J by 9 bases, with 11 bases between. The CDR3 loop spans 12 amino acids. Germline V CDR1 and CDR2: SGHAT, FQNNGV. The CDR3 here is CASSTRGSEQFF. CDR3 DNA: TGTGCCAGCAGCACCCGGGGAAGTGAGCAGTTCTTC.

This rearrangement joins TRBV30 to TRBJ2-2; D uncertain. This CDR3 region has 12 residues. With 5 bases removed from V and 3 bases from J, the gap between germline ends came to 7 bases. Germline loops: CDR1 GTSNPN, CDR2 SVGIG (reference sequence). CDR3 DNA: TGTGCCTGGGACTTCCACACCGGGGAGCTGTTTTTT. It is translated as CAWDFHTGELFF.

This clone occurred a few times. The J gene is TRBJ1-5, the V gene TRBV2; 8 bases map to TRBD1. The CDR3 spans 17 residues. V shed 0 bases and J 0 bases; nucleotides not matched to a gene: 4. Germline CDR1 reads SNHLY; CDR2 reads FYNNEI. The CDR3 DNA is TGTGCCAGCAGTGAAGCGCGGCAGGGGGCTAGCAATCAGCCCCAGCATTTT. Translating gives CASSEARQGASNQPQHF.